This T cell receptor beta chain is drawn from a study of neurological immune-mediated disorders. Study-level points and caveats: HTLV-1-associated myelopathy showed the most TCR clonal expansion; multiple sclerosis the least, below healthy controls.

CDR1 is SGHVS, CDR2 FQNEAQ, per germline. With 6 bases clipped from V and 4 bases from J, the junction kept 6 bases outside the gene matches. The CDR3 has 15 residues. As for the cDNA, it was generated by 5'RACE with 10-nucleotide random UMIs. Over 160 million TCR-beta sequences (from 15-18 subjects) were yielded by each sequencing run. TCRdb reprocessed the 5' RACE reads with MiXCR, giving one entry per CDR3 protein. Of 77,000 or so distinct CDR3 sequences detected, 9.4% appear once; the ten largest clones hold around 1.7%. This clonotype was counted at least ten times. What it recognizes is unknown. Stored at -80 C, 2 million PBMCs were the source of the unsorted libraries.

The chain joins TRBV7-8 to TRBJ2-7, with 13 bases matching TRBD2. The receptor was derived from a man between 50 and 59 years old in good health. Sequencing was performed on PBMCs. The CDR3: CASSPGTSGAYEQYF. CDR3 coding DNA: TGTGCCAGCAGTCCAGGGACTAGCGGGGCATACGAGCAGTACTTC.